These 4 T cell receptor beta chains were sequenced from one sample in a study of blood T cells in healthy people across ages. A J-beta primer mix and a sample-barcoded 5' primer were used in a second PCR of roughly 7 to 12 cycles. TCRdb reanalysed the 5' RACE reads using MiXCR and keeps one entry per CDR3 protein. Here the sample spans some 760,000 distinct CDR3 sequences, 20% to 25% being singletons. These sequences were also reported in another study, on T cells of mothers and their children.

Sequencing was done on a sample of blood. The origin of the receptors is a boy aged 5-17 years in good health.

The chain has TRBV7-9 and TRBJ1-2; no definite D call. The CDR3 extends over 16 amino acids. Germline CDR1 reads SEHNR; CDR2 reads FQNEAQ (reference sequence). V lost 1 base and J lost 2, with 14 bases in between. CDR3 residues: CASSLVGEGANYGYTF. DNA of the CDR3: TGTGCCAGCAGCTTAGTTGGTGAGGGAGCGAACTATGGCTACACCTTC.

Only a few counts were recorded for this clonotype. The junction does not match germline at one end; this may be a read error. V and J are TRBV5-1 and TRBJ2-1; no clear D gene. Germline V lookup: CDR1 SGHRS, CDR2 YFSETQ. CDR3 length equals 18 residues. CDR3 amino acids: CASSPEPQVGLSYNEQFF. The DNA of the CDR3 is TGTGCCAGCAGCCCGGAACCCCAGGTCGGGTTGTCCTACAATGAGCAGTTCTTC.

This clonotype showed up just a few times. CDR3 nucleotides: TGCAGTGCCCCAGCTGAGGGACTCACAGATACGCAGTATTTT. It codes for CSAPAEGLTDTQYF. The chain links TRBV20-1 to TRBJ2-3, with a weak D call TRBD2 (6 bases). The CDR3 consists of 14 residues. Germline loops: CDR1 DFQATT, CDR2 SNEGSKA (reference sequence). Trimming pared 6 bases from V and 2 bases from J, leaving 15 bases between.

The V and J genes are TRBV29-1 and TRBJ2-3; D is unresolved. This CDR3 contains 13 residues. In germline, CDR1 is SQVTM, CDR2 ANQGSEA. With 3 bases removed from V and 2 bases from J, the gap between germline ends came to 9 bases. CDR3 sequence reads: CSVDGENTDTQYF. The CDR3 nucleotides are TGCAGCGTTGATGGGGAAAACACAGATACGCAGTATTTT.